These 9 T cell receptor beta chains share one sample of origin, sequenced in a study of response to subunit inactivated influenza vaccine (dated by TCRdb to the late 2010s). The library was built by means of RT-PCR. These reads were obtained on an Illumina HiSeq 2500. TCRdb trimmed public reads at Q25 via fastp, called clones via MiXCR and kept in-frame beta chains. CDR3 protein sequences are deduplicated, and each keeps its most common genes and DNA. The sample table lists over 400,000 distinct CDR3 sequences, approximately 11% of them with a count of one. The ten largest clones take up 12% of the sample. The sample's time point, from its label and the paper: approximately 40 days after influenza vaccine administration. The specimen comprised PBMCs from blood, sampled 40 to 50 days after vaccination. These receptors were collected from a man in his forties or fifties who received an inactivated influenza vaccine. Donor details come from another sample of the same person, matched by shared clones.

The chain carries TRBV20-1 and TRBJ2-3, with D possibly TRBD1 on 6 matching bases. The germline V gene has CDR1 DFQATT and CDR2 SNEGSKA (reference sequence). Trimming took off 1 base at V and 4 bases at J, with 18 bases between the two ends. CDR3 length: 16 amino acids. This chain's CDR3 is CSARGTVLQGADTQYF. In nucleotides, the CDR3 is TGCAGTGCTAGAGGTACCGTGTTACAGGGTGCAGATACGCAGTATTTT.

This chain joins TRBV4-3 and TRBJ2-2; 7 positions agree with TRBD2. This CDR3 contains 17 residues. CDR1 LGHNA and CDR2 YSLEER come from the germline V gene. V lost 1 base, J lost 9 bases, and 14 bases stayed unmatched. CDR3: CASSQVSAGDVHRELFF. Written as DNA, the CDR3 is TGCGCCAGCAGCCAAGTGTCCGCGGGAGATGTACACCGGGAGCTGTTTTTT.

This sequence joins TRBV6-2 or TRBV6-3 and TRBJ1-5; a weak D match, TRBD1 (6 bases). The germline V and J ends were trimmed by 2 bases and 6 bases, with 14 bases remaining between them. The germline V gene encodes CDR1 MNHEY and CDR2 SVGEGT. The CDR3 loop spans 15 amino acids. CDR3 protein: CASSYASGAPQPQHF. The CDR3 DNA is TGTGCCAGCAGTTACGCGTCAGGGGCGCCTCAGCCCCAGCATTTT.

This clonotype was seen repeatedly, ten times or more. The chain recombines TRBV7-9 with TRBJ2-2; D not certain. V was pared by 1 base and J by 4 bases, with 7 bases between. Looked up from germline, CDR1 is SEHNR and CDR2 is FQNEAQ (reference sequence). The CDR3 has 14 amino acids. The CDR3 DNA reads TGTGCCAGCAGCTTAGACGCCAGCACCGGGGAGCTGTTTTTT. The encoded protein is CASSLDASTGELFF.

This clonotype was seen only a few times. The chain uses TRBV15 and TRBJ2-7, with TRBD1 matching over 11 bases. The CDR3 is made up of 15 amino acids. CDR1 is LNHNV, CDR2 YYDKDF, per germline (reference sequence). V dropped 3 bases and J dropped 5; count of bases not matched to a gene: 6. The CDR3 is CATSRRTGGKDEQYF. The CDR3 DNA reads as TGTGCCACCAGCAGGCGGACAGGGGGCAAGGACGAGCAGTACTTC.

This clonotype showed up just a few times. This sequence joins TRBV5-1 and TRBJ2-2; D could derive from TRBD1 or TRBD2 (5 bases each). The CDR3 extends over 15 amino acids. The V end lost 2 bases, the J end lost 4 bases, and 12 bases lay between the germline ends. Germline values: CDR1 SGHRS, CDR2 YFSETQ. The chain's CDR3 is CASSFLIGGTGELFF. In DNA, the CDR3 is TGCGCCAGCAGCTTCCTCATTGGGGGCACCGGGGAGCTGTTTTTT.

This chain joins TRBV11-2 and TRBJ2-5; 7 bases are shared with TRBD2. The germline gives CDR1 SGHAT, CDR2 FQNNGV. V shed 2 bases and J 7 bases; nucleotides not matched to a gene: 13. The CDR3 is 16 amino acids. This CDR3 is CASSLSGNSGGGTQYF. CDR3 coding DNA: TGTGCCAGCAGCTTAAGCGGGAATTCGGGCGGCGGGACCCAGTACTTC.

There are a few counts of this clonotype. The CDR3 loop reads CSVHLRLQETQYF. In DNA, the CDR3 is TGCAGCGTCCACCTGCGACTACAAGAGACCCAGTACTTC. The rearrangement joins TRBV29-1 to TRBJ2-5; possible D gene TRBD2, 5 bases. The V gene's germline CDR1 is SQVTM and CDR2 ANQGSEA. With 6 bases removed from V and 2 bases from J, the gap between germline ends came to 13 bases. This CDR3 has 13 residues.

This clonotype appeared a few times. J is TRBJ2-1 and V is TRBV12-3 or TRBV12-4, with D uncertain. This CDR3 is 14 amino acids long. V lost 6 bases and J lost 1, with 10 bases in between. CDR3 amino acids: CASRSLWSYNEQFF. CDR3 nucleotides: TGTGCCAGCAGGTCCCTGTGGTCCTACAATGAGCAGTTCTTC.